This T cell receptor beta chain was sequenced for a study of PD-1 blockade in classical Hodgkin lymphoma. Across the whole study: On a schedule of every 2 weeks, patients received nivolumab 3 mg/kg intravenously.

On this clone: Its target is unknown.

Assay: immunoSEQ multiplex PCR; the TCRdb copy retains only in-frame clones and omits some. This sample yields 90,000 to 140,000 clones, of which approximately 89% are seen a single time; around 20% belongs to the top ten. Stated time point: cycle 4 day 1 (C4D1), after less than seven weeks of nivolumab. Each patient experienced a relapse that followed autologous stem cell transplantation, and brentuximab vedotin exposure varied. Overall study results and limits: Still unresolved is the cause of the repertoire differences, which may be disease activity or prior therapy. The study found that TCR diversity rose significantly by C4D1 in CD4+ but not CD8+ cells.

Trimming removed 0 bases at V and 6 bases at J, with 9 bases between. The V gene's germline CDR1 is MNHEY and CDR2 SMNVEV (reference sequence). The CDR3 is made up of 14 amino acids. The rearrangement uses TRBV27 and TRBJ2-1; D is ambiguous. This TCR was recovered from a human donor with classical Hodgkin lymphoma. This specimen consisted of peripheral blood mononuclear cells (PBMCs), obtained before the fourth cycle of nivolumab. CDR3 region: CASSLSSVRNEQFF. The DNA for the CDR3 is TGTGCCAGCAGTTTATCGTCAGTCCGCAATGAGCAGTTCTTC.